The sequence of this T cell receptor beta chain was determined in a study of blood T cell repertoires in COVID-19. Turning to the study itself: Sites across the United States, Italy and Spain contributed samples from acute and convalescent COVID-19. Sample material is recorded as cDNA or gDNA derived from T cells, B-cell-depleted T cells, or PBMCs.

The authors' processing: Counts of nucleated cells, estimated from reference gene primer amplification, were obtained. The repertoire was sequenced with immunoSEQ multiplex PCR; TCRdb's copy has only in-frame clones and lacks some. That table furnishes V, J and clone size, whereas the DNA furnished D and trimming. Among about 150,000 clones, around 84% were seen once, and the ten largest hold 4.5% to 6%. Trimming removed 2 bases from V and 3 bases from J, with 14 bases in between. The germline V gene encodes CDR1 MNHEY and CDR2 SVGAGI. The CDR3 contains 16 residues. This clonotype originated in a woman aged 45 to 65 with acute or convalescent COVID-19. The chain joins TRBV6-5 to TRBJ1-3; the D is unclear. Source material: peripheral blood. CDR3 protein: CASSYEVPGSGNTIYF. CDR3 sequence (DNA): TGTGCCAGCAGTTACGAGGTGCCTGGGAGTGGAAACACCATATATTTT.